This T cell receptor beta chain was captured by sequencing in a study of control samples from healthy donors and cancer patients. Germline loops: CDR1 SNHLY, CDR2 FYNNEI. Trimming removed 5 bases at V and 6 bases at J, with 16 bases between. CDR3 size: 14 residues. The table came from immunoSEQ multiplex PCR; TCRdb's copy has only in-frame clones and leaves some out. The repertoire includes more than 140,000 clones, under 95% of them detected once, and 7.1% sits in the top ten. The chain has TRBV2 and TRBJ1-2; the D gene is possibly TRBD1 (5 bases). The source of this sequence is a young man in good health. Sequencing was performed on blood. The CDR3 protein is CASSSSPGLNGYTF. In DNA form, the CDR3 reads TGTGCCAGCAGTTCGTCCCCGGGACTTAATGGCTACACCTTC.